A selection of T cell receptor beta chains follows, all from one sample in a study of OX40 agonist ivuxolimab in advanced cancers. Sequenced by immunoSEQ multiplex PCR; TCRdb stores in-frame clones only, minus some. The sample shows approximately 100,000 clones, roughly nine tenths of them seen only once. Source: CD4+ or CD8+ T cells sorted from blood, taken in a trial of the OX40 agonist ivuxolimab. Receptor source: an adult with an advanced solid tumor such as melanoma, head and neck, liver or kidney cancer. Each CDR3 is given without its conserved first and last residue. Fields, in order: V gene, J gene, CDR3 protein.

TRBV10-3	TRBJ2-1	AISNNPTGDSYNEQF
TRBV9	TRBJ1-1	ASSVGLEKSEAF
TRBV18	TRBJ2-5	ASSPWEGETQY
TRBV28	TRBJ2-4	ASHSGNIQY
TRBV7-2	TRBJ2-7	ASSFGAYNEQY
TRBV5-6	TRBJ2-5	ASDRGGETQY
TRBV4-1	TRBJ2-3	ASSQDRSGSSTDTQY
TRBV2	TRBJ1-4	ASSEFMPATNEKLF
TRBV7-3	TRBJ2-1	ASSSAGGPYNEQF
TRBV7-9	TRBJ1-5	ASSPGQVNQPQH
TRBV7-8	TRBJ1-2	ASSSPDGYGYT
TRBV7-8	TRBJ2-1	ASSLEASGRTEQF
TRBV6-1	TRBJ2-4	ASSEPDGARQNIQY
TRBV18	TRBJ1-4	ASSLDSREKLF
TRBV19	TRBJ1-1	ASSPLAGGIGTEAF
TRBV15	TRBJ2-1	ATSRSGQAYNEQF
TRBV5-1	TRBJ2-3	ASSLEGPGGDTQY